The clone carrying this T cell receptor (beta chain) turned up a few times. MiXCR, run by TCRdb on the 5' RACE reads, gives a single entry per CDR3 protein. The sample comprises around 250,000 distinct CDR3 sequences, approximately 15% of which are singletons, and under 25% rests with the top ten. Deletions cut 1 base from V and 5 bases from J, with 15 bases between. This CDR3 region has 15 residues. CDR1 is SGDLS and CDR2 is YYNGEE in the germline V gene. The sample originates from a study of T-cell memory formation after mild COVID-19. The gene calls are TRBV9 and TRBJ1-2, with D maybe TRBD1 (5 bases). The TCR originated in a young man who had mild COVID-19 (a few samples of this study predate the infection). Cell type and time point are not known. Input material: PBMCs or a T cell subset sorted from them (not recorded which). The CDR3, as DNA: TGTGCCAGCAGCGTAAGCCCACAGGCGTATTATGGCTACACCTTC. It is translated as CASSVSPQAYYGYTF.